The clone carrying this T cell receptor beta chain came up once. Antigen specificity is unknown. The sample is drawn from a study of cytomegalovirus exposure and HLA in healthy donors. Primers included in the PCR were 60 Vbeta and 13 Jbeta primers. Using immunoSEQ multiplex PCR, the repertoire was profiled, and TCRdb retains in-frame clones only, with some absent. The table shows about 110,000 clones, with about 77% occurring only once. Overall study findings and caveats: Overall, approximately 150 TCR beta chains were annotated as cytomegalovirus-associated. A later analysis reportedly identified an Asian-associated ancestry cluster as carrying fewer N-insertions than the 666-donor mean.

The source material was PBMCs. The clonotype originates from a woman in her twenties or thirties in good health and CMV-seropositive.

The CDR3 spells CASSEHLLETQYF. CDR3 DNA: TGTGCCAGCAGTGAACACTTGTTAGAGACCCAGTACTTC. The rearrangement joins TRBV6-1 to TRBJ2-5; D remains unclear. Germline-derived CDR1 and CDR2 are MNHNS and SASEGT. The ends were cut back, 2 bases at V and 4 bases at J, with 8 bases in the middle. The CDR3 is 13 residues long.